This is a list of T cell receptor beta chains from one sample in a study of blood T cells in healthy people across ages. Via MiXCR, TCRdb re-called the 5' RACE reads, giving one row per CDR3 protein. The table records 650,000 to 800,000 distinct CDR3 sequences, about 42% of them present only once. Sample: blood. These receptors were collected from a man aged 55 to 70 in good health. The conserved cysteine and the conserved F or W are not part of the CDR3 here. Fields, in order: J gene, V gene, CDR3 protein.

TRBJ1-6	TRBV12-3/TRBV12-4	ASRSRSSYNSPLH
TRBJ1-2	TRBV2	ASSVWGQGSGYT
TRBJ1-2	TRBV19	ASSSRHRVGYGYT
TRBJ2-1	TRBV29-1	SVVERNEQF
TRBJ1-6	TRBV20-1	SAMAPLH
TRBJ1-1	TRBV20-1	SALSLGTGRAEAF
TRBJ1-1	TRBV6-1	ASSGPSGIRGTEAF
TRBJ2-1	TRBV5-8	ASSLYRGYNEQF
TRBJ2-7	TRBV7-8	ASSLVSGGSVYEQY
TRBJ2-3	TRBV20-1	SARGTGWSDTQY
TRBJ1-1	TRBV20-1	SANQGSGQPEAF
TRBJ2-3	TRBV6-2/TRBV6-3	ASSRNTDTQY
TRBJ2-3	TRBV10-3	AISESQDTQY
TRBJ2-6	TRBV7-9	ASSPRTGYSSGANVLT
TRBJ1-2	TRBV5-1	ASSSRTDNYGYT
TRBJ2-1	TRBV6-5	ASSYRGAGGNEQF
.	TRBV6-5	ASSPYGGRHEQY
TRBJ2-1	TRBV13	ASTYLGGQYNEQF
TRBJ2-1	TRBV20-1	SARGRTSSYNEQF
TRBJ1-2	TRBV5-5	ASSLEESRGYT
TRBJ2-1	TRBV6-1	ASDSIPLKNEQF
TRBJ2-3	TRBV4-3	ASSQGRGGRLDTDTQY
TRBJ2-2	TRBV27	ASRRLAGGSNTGELF
TRBJ2-5	TRBV7-8	ASSSWEGGQETQY
TRBJ2-7	TRBV30	AWSYAPYEQY
TRBJ2-7	TRBV4-1	ASSQVKGMPYEQY
.	TRBV5-5	ASSLLTTSETYEQY
TRBJ1-5	TRBV12-3/TRBV12-4	ASSLGRVHNQPQH
TRBJ1-5	TRBV20-1	SAKAGAISNQPQH
TRBJ2-3	TRBV20-1	SAYRTSGGTDTQY
TRBJ2-1	TRBV7-6	ASSLEFSGLQSSYNEQF
TRBJ1-4	TRBV12-3/TRBV12-4	ASSPVGREKLF
TRBJ2-5	TRBV20-1	SAYSGLAGGLYQETQY
TRBJ2-7	TRBV12-3/TRBV12-4	ASRGPGAREQY
TRBJ1-1	TRBV6-2/TRBV6-3	AGKEEGTPRTEAF
TRBJ1-5	TRBV7-8	ASSRRELPSKQPQH
TRBJ2-1	TRBV6-5	ASSPYSSYNEQF
TRBJ2-7	TRBV14	ASSPQKKGLWHEQY
TRBJ2-7	TRBV6-2/TRBV6-3	ASCYRDTVYEQY
TRBJ1-4	TRBV7-2	ASSPTLRGEALGREKLF
.	TRBV5-1	ASSLGTGKGEQY
TRBJ1-1	TRBV6-2/TRBV6-3	ASSYKVWNTEAF
TRBJ2-3	TRBV6-2/TRBV6-3	ASSYGGTGVNTQY
TRBJ2-2	TRBV18	ASSPTQGANTGELF
TRBJ2-5	TRBV3-1	ASSQARTKTQY
TRBJ2-7	TRBV6-5	AGSSPGRAYEQY
TRBJ2-5	TRBV7-2	ASSLIGTWGETQY
TRBJ2-1	TRBV10-3	AISAAGAGSYNEQF
TRBJ2-7	TRBV6-2/TRBV6-3	ASSPTESYEQY
TRBJ2-1	TRBV6-6	ASAGGSSYNEQF
TRBJ2-7	TRBV6-5	ATKDRVSYEQY
TRBJ1-1	TRBV28	ASKTGGLEAF
TRBJ2-5	TRBV28	ASSFLPSGGQETQY
TRBJ1-4	TRBV9	ASSVARDSQPIATNEKLL